This T cell receptor (beta chain) derives from a study of cytomegalovirus exposure and HLA in healthy donors. The PCR ran on 60 Vbeta and 13 Jbeta primers. Data came from immunoSEQ multiplex PCR; TCRdb stores just in-frame clones and leaves some out. The repertoire consists of 70,000 or so clones, with more than 80% occurring once and the leading ten covering about 2.1%. The V gene end was trimmed by 2 bases and the J gene end by 4 bases; junction bases not matched to a gene: 5. The CDR3 sequence is 15 residues long. CDR1 is MNHEY, CDR2 SMNVEV, per germline (reference sequence). Sample: PBMCs. This clonotype was sampled from a woman in her twenties or thirties in good health and CMV-seronegative. This chain joins TRBV27 and TRBJ1-1; 9 nucleotides match TRBD1. Here the CDR3 DNA reads TGTGCCAGCAGTTTAGGTACAGGGGGCATCACTGAAGCTTTCTTT. Translated: CASSLGTGGITEAFF.